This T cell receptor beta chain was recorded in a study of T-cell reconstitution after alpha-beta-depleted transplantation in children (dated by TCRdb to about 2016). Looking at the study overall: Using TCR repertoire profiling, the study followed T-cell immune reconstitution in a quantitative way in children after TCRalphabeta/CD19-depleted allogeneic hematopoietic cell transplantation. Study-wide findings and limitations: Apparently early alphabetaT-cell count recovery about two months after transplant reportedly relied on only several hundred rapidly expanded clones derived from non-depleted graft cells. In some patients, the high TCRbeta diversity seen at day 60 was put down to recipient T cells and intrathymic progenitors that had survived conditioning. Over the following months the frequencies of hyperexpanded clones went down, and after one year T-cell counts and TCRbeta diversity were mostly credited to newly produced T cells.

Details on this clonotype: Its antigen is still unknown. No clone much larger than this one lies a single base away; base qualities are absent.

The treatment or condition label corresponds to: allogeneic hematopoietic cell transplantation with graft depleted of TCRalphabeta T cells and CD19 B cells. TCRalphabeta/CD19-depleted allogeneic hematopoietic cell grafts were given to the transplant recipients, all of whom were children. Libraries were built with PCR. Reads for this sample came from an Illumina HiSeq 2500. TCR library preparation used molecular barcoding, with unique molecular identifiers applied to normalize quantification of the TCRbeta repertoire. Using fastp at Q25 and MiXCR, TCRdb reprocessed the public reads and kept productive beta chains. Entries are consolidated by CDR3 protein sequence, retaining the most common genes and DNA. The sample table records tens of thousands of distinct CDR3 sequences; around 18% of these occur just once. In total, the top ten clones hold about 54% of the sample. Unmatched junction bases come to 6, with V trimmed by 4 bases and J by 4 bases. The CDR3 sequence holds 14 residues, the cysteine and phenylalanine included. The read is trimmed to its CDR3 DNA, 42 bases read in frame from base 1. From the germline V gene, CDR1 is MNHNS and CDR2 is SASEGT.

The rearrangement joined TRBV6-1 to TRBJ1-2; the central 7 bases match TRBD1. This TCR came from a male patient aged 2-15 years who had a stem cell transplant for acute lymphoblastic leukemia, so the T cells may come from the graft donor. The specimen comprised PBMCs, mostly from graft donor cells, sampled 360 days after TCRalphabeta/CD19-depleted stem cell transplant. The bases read TGTGCCAGCAGTGTTACCGGGACAGTCTATGGCTACACCTTC. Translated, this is CASSVTGTVYGYTF.